What follows are 17 T cell receptor beta chains derived from one specimen sequenced in a study of blood T cells in healthy people across ages. Combining a sample-barcoded 5' primer with a J-beta primer mix, a second PCR ran for roughly 7 to 12 cycles. MiXCR was run by TCRdb on the 5' RACE reads, yielding one entry per CDR3 protein. The data contain roughly 1,700,000 distinct CDR3 sequences, under 30% of them singletons. The sequenced sample was blood. The receptor source for this set is a woman in her thirties in good health.

The chain has TRBV5-1 and TRBJ2-1; TRBD2 matches at 16 bases. Germline values: CDR1 SGHRS, CDR2 YFSETQ. The CDR3 has 18 residues. V lost 4 bases, J lost 7 bases, and 11 bases stayed unmatched. The CDR3, as DNA: TGCGCCAGCAGCCCTGGGGGGACTAGCGGGGGGGCGTGGAATGAGCAGTTCTTC. It translates to CASSPGGTSGGAWNEQFF.

Notes on this clonotype: It may be a read error: a sequence one base away is much more abundant. Since the CDR3 does not end with the conserved phenylalanine or tryptophan, this likely comes from a read error. The J gene is TRBJ2-4, the V gene TRBV5-1, with TRBD1 identical over 8 bases. Trimming cost V 4 bases and J 8 bases; bases outside gene matches: 5. The CDR3 contains 13 residues. Per germline, CDR1 SGHRS and CDR2 YFSETQ. DNA for the CDR3: TGCGCCAGCAGCGATCAACAGGGGGACATTCAGTACCTC. Protein: CASSDQQGDIQYL.

V and J are TRBV20-1 and TRBJ2-1; 9 bases are a match to TRBD2. Germline assignment: CDR1 DFQATT and CDR2 SNEGSKA (reference sequence). This CDR3 is built from 15 residues. V dropped 3 bases and J dropped 7; count of bases not matched to a gene: 10. In DNA form, the CDR3 reads TGCAGTGCTAGGCTCCCTAGCGGGGTTTTGAATGAGCAGTTCTTC. This gives the protein CSARLPSGVLNEQFF.

With respect to this clonotype: A much more abundant neighbour one base away suggests this may be a read error. The genes are TRBV7-2 and TRBJ2-6; the D is unclear. Between the trimmed V and J ends, which lost 1 base and 4 bases, there was a span of 5 bases. This CDR3 contains 14 residues. CDR1 and CDR2 from the germline V gene are SGHTA and FQGNSA. This CDR3 reads CASSLGMGANVLTF. The DNA of the CDR3 is TGTGCCAGCAGCTTAGGGATGGGGGCCAACGTCCTGACTTTC.

Only one count was recorded for this clonotype. Given a much more abundant clone one base away, this may be a read error. The CDR3 DNA reads TGTGCCAGCAGCCCCACGACGGAAGAGACCCAGTACTTC. Translation: CASSPTTEETQYF. The chain combines TRBV7-2 with TRBJ2-5, with D unresolved. V lost 5 bases to trimming and J lost 3 bases, with 10 bases between them. Germline CDR1 reads SGHTA; CDR2 reads FQGNSA. The CDR3 length is 13 residues.

This clonotype was seen more than once but under ten times. The CDR3: CASSRLSSGSNEQFF. CDR3 nucleotide sequence: TGTGCCAGCAGCCGCTTATCTAGCGGGAGTAATGAGCAGTTCTTC. The chain joins TRBV7-9 to TRBJ2-1, with 10 bases lining up with TRBD2. The CDR3 extends over 15 amino acids. V lost 5 bases to trimming and J lost 7 bases; unmatched junction nucleotides: 8. Germline V lookup: CDR1 SEHNR, CDR2 FQNEAQ (reference sequence).

V and J are TRBV7-9 and TRBJ1-2, with 8 bases fitting TRBD1. The CDR3 is 15 amino acids. V was pared by 6 bases and J by 0 bases, with 6 bases of the junction left unmatched. Germline CDR1 reads SEHNR; CDR2 reads FQNEAQ (reference sequence). This CDR3 is CASSLPGGSNYGYTF. The CDR3 bases are TGTGCCAGCAGTCTTCCAGGGGGCTCTAACTATGGCTACACCTTC.

As to this clonotype: One junction end does not reproduce the germline sequence, and a read error may be involved. V and J are TRBV5-6 and TRBJ1-2; 8 positions match TRBD1. Germline-derived CDR1 and CDR2 are SGHDT and YYEEEE. The CDR3 totals 13 residues. CDR3 bases: TGCGCCAGCAGCTTGTTCAGGGGGCTAAGCTACACCTTC. Translating gives CASSLFRGLSYTF.

This clonotype occurred a few times. The chain is built from TRBV19 and TRBJ2-1, with TRBD2 as a possible D gene (6 bases). There are 15 residues in the CDR3. Germline values: CDR1 LNHDA, CDR2 SQIVND (reference sequence). V was shortened by 3 bases and J by 7 bases, with 16 bases between the two germline ends. The CDR3 loop reads CASSIVGTSLNEQFF. Here the CDR3 DNA reads TGTGCCAGTAGTATTGTCGGGACTTCTCTAAATGAGCAGTTCTTC.

This clonotype was picked up a small number of times. This rearrangement joins TRBV20-1 to TRBJ2-1, with unresolved D. The CDR3 runs to 16 residues. V was trimmed by 7 bases and J by 4 bases, leaving 23 bases between them. The V gene's germline CDR1 is DFQATT and CDR2 SNEGSKA (reference sequence). The CDR3 region is CSVNPPPNTLYNEQFF. CDR3 nucleotide sequence: TGCAGTGTCAACCCACCCCCCAACACGCTTTACAATGAGCAGTTCTTC.

This clonotype was counted a few times. This rearrangement joins TRBV20-1 to TRBJ2-1; TRBD2 matches 7 bases. Losses at the gene ends were 5 bases for V and 10 bases for J; bases not matched to a gene: 14. The germline CDR1 and CDR2 sequences are DFQATT and SNEGSKA (reference sequence). The CDR3 covers 14 residues. The chain's CDR3 is CSARLPRAGREQFF. The CDR3 bases are TGCAGTGCTCGGCTTCCTAGAGCGGGGCGGGAGCAGTTCTTC.

Of note for this clonotype: With a much larger clone just one base away, this may be a read error. The chain combines TRBV28 with TRBJ1-2; D unclear. CDR3 length equals 13 residues. Germline values: CDR1 MDHEN, CDR2 SYDVKM. The CDR3 DNA is TGTGCCAGCAGTCTCGACCCAGGTCCTGGCTGCACCTTC. Encoded protein: CASSLDPGPGCTF.

This clonotype has just a few counts. The V and J genes are TRBV5-1 and TRBJ2-7, with 9 bases matching TRBD2. V trimming: 0 bases; J trimming: 0 bases; junction bases outside the gene matches: 4. The CDR3 covers 16 residues. Germline lookup yields CDR1 SGHRS and CDR2 YFSETQ. The CDR3 is CASSLEASGVSYEQYF. In DNA, the CDR3 is TGCGCCAGCAGCTTGGAGGCTAGCGGGGTCTCCTACGAGCAGTACTTC.

J is TRBJ1-1 and V is TRBV6-6; no clear D. Per the germline V gene, CDR1 is MNHNY and CDR2 is SVGAGI (reference sequence). This CDR3 comprises 13 residues. V lost 7 bases and J 5 bases, leaving 14 bases between the germline ends. CDR3 DNA sequence: TGTGCCAGCACCCCAGGCCGGTATACTGAAGCTTTCTTT. Translation: CASTPGRYTEAFF.

The chain employs TRBV6-2 or TRBV6-3 and TRBJ2-7; perhaps D is TRBD1 or TRBD2 (6 bases each). Trimming removed 4 bases at V and 6 bases at J, with 13 bases between. This CDR3 is built from 13 residues. Germline CDR1 is MNHEY and CDR2 is SVGEGT. CDR3 sequence: CASSFSGAAEQYF. CDR3 bases: TGTGCCAGCAGTTTCTCGGGGGCCGCCGAGCAGTACTTC.

This clonotype was counted only a few times. The chain couples TRBV5-1 to TRBJ2-4, with a tentative D call TRBD2 (6 bases). There are 14 residues in the CDR3. The germline V and J ends were trimmed by 4 bases and 3 bases, with 11 bases remaining between them. The germline V gene encodes CDR1 SGHRS and CDR2 YFSETQ. This chain's CDR3 is CASSGGTVKNIQYF. The CDR3 coding sequence is TGCGCCAGCAGCGGCGGGACTGTCAAAAACATTCAGTACTTC.

As for this clonotype: Given a much more abundant clone one base away, this may be a read error. The rearrangement joins TRBV10-2 to TRBJ2-5; D not resolved. Germline V gene lookup returns CDR1 WSHSY and CDR2 SAAADI. Trimming pared 6 bases from V and 3 bases from J, leaving 14 bases between. The CDR3 runs to 14 residues. The CDR3 sequence: CASRELFEKETQYF. CDR3 in DNA: TGCGCCAGCAGGGAGCTCTTTGAAAAAGAGACCCAGTACTTC.